The 30 T cell receptor beta chains given below trace back to one sample, sequenced in a study of blood T cell repertoires in COVID-19. The protocol was immunoSEQ multiplex PCR, while the TCRdb copy is restricted to in-frame clones and leaves out a portion. The profile shows roughly 200,000 clones, roughly 84% of them singletons. Sequencing was carried out using peripheral blood. These TCRs come from a person aged 65 to 85 with COVID-19, enrolled during active disease.

The chain couples TRBV5-1 to TRBJ2-5; TRBD2 aligns across 11 bases. J lost 0 bases, V lost 0 bases, and 1 base had no gene match. Germline assignment: CDR1 SGHRS and CDR2 YFSETQ. This CDR3 is built from 16 residues. CDR3 coding DNA: TGCGCCAGCAGCTTGGGGACTAGCGGGCACCAAGAGACCCAGTACTTC. Translating it yields CASSLGTSGHQETQYF.

The chain links TRBV4-3 to TRBJ2-1; TRBD2 agrees at 14 bases. Germline CDR1 reads LGHNA; CDR2 reads YSLEER. The ends lost 6 bases at V and 6 bases at J; junction bases unmatched: 10. CDR3 length equals 17 residues. The CDR3 is CASSNPPGLAGANEQFF. CDR3 in DNA: TGCGCCAGCAGTAACCCCCCGGGACTAGCGGGAGCCAATGAGCAGTTCTTC.

The rearrangement joins TRBV19 to TRBJ2-1, with D perhaps TRBD2 (5 bases). CDR1 and CDR2 (germline): LNHDA, SQIVND (reference sequence). V was pared by 3 bases and J by 12 bases, with 15 bases between. The CDR3 contains 13 residues. The CDR3: CASSMSGGMGQFF. CDR3 DNA sequence: TGTGCCAGTAGTATGAGCGGAGGAATGGGGCAGTTCTTC.

This clone was seen a handful of times. J is TRBJ2-7 and V is TRBV7-9; D is undetermined. This CDR3 contains 14 residues. V lost 3 bases to trimming and J lost 3 bases, with 12 bases between them. Germline V CDR1 and CDR2: SEHNR, FQNEAQ (reference sequence). The CDR3 bases are TGTGCCAGCAGCTTCCCTAGTACCTACTACGAGCAGTACTTC. This encodes CASSFPSTYYEQYF.

This clone occurred once. The rearrangement uses TRBV5-8 and TRBJ2-7, with TRBD2 identical over 7 bases. V was pared by 7 bases and J by 2 bases, with 12 bases of the junction left unmatched. CDR3 length: 15 amino acids. Germline V gives CDR1 SGHTS, CDR2 YDEGEE. CDR3 loop: CASYLRGGGAYEQYF. The CDR3 nucleotides are TGTGCCAGCTACCTCCGCGGCGGGGGAGCCTACGAGCAGTACTTC.

Only one count was recorded for this clone. The chain recombines TRBV15 with TRBJ2-2; TRBD1 matches 8 bases. The CDR3 runs to 15 residues. Trimming cost V 4 bases and J 7 bases; bases outside gene matches: 8. Looked up from germline, CDR1 is LNHNV and CDR2 is YYDKDF (reference sequence). The CDR3 bases are TGTGCCACCAGCAAGGGACAGGCGGAGAGCGGGGAGCTGTTTTTT. Translated: CATSKGQAESGELFF.

The count of this clone is one. The CDR3 nucleotides read TGTGCCAGCAGCGGGAGTAACTATGGCTACACCTTC. Protein product: CASSGSNYGYTF. V and J are TRBV5-6 and TRBJ1-2; D is undetermined. The V and J ends lost 4 bases and 1 base respectively, with 5 bases between them. Germline V lookup: CDR1 SGHDT, CDR2 YYEEEE. The CDR3 covers 12 residues.

This chain links TRBV21-1 with TRBJ2-5; the table's D call, TRBD2, has no DNA check behind it. TRBV21-1 corresponds to a pseudogene. CDR3 size: 16 residues. CDR3 residues: CASSKQKMTSHRAQYF. CDR3 DNA: TGTGCCAGCAGCAAACAAAAGATGACTAGCCATCGGGCCCAGTACTTC.

The chain combines TRBV3-1 (or the pseudogene TRBV3-2) with TRBJ2-1; 8 positions match TRBD2. Trimming removed 0 bases from V and 4 bases from J; junction bases left unmatched: 8. The CDR3 sequence is 17 residues long. Per the germline V gene, CDR1 is LGHDT and CDR2 is YNNKEL (reference sequence). Here the CDR3 reads CASSQDPAGDVYNEQFF. CDR3 DNA sequence: TGTGCCAGCAGCCAAGACCCAGCGGGGGACGTATACAATGAGCAGTTCTTC.

The chain carries TRBV21-1 and TRBJ1-1. TRBV21-1 is a recognized pseudogene. The CDR3 contains 16 residues. The CDR3 region is CASSKRSSLENTEAFF. The CDR3 region has the DNA TGTGCCAGCAGCAAACGGAGCAGCCTCGAGAACACTGAAGCTTTCTTT.

The genes are TRBV4-2 and TRBJ2-1, with 10 nucleotides matching TRBD2. Germline assignment: CDR1 LGHNA and CDR2 YNFKEQ. The trim removed 5 bases at V and 0 bases at J, leaving 4 bases unmatched. The CDR3 extends over 16 amino acids. The DNA for the CDR3 is TGTGCCAGCAGCATTCCTAGCGGGAGCTCCTACAATGAGCAGTTCTTC. It is translated as CASSIPSGSSYNEQFF.

This chain connects TRBV24-1 to TRBJ2-1; 7 bases align to TRBD2. This CDR3 region has 18 residues. The trim removed 4 bases at V and 1 base at J, leaving 12 bases unmatched. Germline V lookup: CDR1 KGHDR, CDR2 SFDVKD. Here the CDR3 reads CATSDRGASGGSYNEQFF. CDR3 nucleotides: TGTGCCACCAGTGACCGCGGGGCTAGCGGAGGGTCCTACAATGAGCAGTTCTTC.

This clone has only one observation. The junction and the germline gene differ at one end; a read error may be behind it. The V and J genes are TRBV7-9 and TRBJ2-3, with a weak D call TRBD2 (6 bases). Germline lookup yields CDR1 SEHNR and CDR2 FQNEAQ (reference sequence). The CDR3 is 14 amino acids. The CDR3 region has the DNA TGTGCCAGCAGCATAGCGGCGGACACAGATACGCAGTATTTT. It translates to CASSIAADTDTQYF. Full variable domain (remainder filled in from reference TRBV7-9 and TRBJ2-3): DTGVSQNPRHKITKRGQNVTFRCDPISEHNRLYWYRQTLGQGPEFLTYFQNEAQLEKSRLLSDRFSAERPKGSFSTLEIQRTEQGDSAMYLCASSIAADTDTQYFGPGTRLTVL.

V is TRBV5-4 and J is TRBJ2-3; D uncertain. CDR3 size: 17 residues. Germline CDR1 SGHNT, CDR2 YYREEE (reference sequence). V lost 0 bases to trimming and J lost 0 bases, with 14 bases between them. The CDR3 DNA follows: TGTGCCAGCAGCTTGGTTGTAGCTTTGCCTAGCACAGATACGCAGTATTTT. Amino acids: CASSLVVALPSTDTQYF.

V usage is TRBV3-1 (or the pseudogene TRBV3-2) and J usage is TRBJ1-1; D is ambiguous. The CDR3 spans 13 residues. Deletions cut 4 bases from V and 7 bases from J, with 13 bases between. Germline values: CDR1 LGHDT, CDR2 YNNKEL (reference sequence). CDR3 loop: CASSPLTGVEAFF. The CDR3 nucleotides are TGTGCCAGCAGCCCCCTTACGGGTGTTGAAGCTTTCTTT.

The chain combines TRBV6-5 with TRBJ1-5, with no clear D. Germline V gene sequence: CDR1 MNHEY, CDR2 SVGAGI. The V end was cut by 7 bases, the J end by 4 bases, with 14 bases between. This CDR3 spans 14 amino acids. This CDR3 reads CASTDRGINQPQHF. CDR3 nucleotide sequence: TGTGCCAGCACCGATCGGGGTATAAATCAGCCCCAGCATTTT.

The gene calls are TRBV19 and TRBJ1-5, with D perhaps matching TRBD1 (5 bases). The V gene lost 5 bases and the J gene lost 7 bases, with 12 bases spanning the gap. In germline, CDR1 is LNHDA, CDR2 SQIVND (reference sequence). The CDR3 length is 13 residues. The CDR3 loop reads CASSAGGGQPQHF. The CDR3 DNA sequence: TGTGCCAGTAGTGCCGGGGGAGGGCAGCCCCAGCATTTT.

The sample holds a few counts of this clone. The genes are TRBV5-5 and TRBJ1-2, with no clear D. This CDR3 has 12 amino acids. The V and J ends lost 0 bases and 8 bases respectively, with 8 bases between them. The germline CDR1 and CDR2 sequences are SGHKS and YYEKEE (reference sequence). Written as DNA, the CDR3 is TGTGCCAGCAGCTTGGATCAGTTGGGCTACACCTTC. Translating it yields CASSLDQLGYTF.

This chain links TRBV20-1 with TRBJ2-3; D is possibly TRBD2 (5 bases). Trimming took 3 bases from V and 1 from J, leaving 8 bases between them. The CDR3 consists of 13 residues. Germline CDR1 DFQATT, CDR2 SNEGSKA (reference sequence). The CDR3 reads CSASLSGTDTQYF. DNA of the CDR3: TGCAGTGCTAGTCTTAGCGGCACAGATACGCAGTATTTT.

This chain links TRBV5-6 with TRBJ2-5, with TRBD2 matching 7 bases. This CDR3 has 13 amino acids. Unmatched junction bases numbered 7, after V lost 4 bases and J lost 7 bases. CDR1 is SGHDT and CDR2 is YYEEEE in the germline V gene. CDR3 nucleotides: TGTGCCAGCAGCCGGGGGGAGGTTGGGACCCAGTACTTC. Its translation is CASSRGEVGTQYF.

This clone was recorded once. The rearrangement joins TRBV7-9 to TRBJ2-3; 8 bases line up with TRBD1. The CDR3 length is 14 residues. J was trimmed by 7 bases and V by 5 bases; bases with no gene match: 8. The V gene's germline CDR1 is SEHNR and CDR2 FQNEAQ (reference sequence). CDR3 coding DNA: TGTGCCAGCAGCCTGCGGACAGGGAGGAATACGCAGTATTTT. Amino acids: CASSLRTGRNTQYF.

This clone has a handful of counts. The chain uses TRBV25-1 and TRBJ1-1, with 7 bases identical to TRBD1. The CDR3 has 12 residues. In germline, CDR1 is MGHDK, CDR2 SYGVNS. The V and J ends lost 8 bases and 4 bases, in that order; junction bases with no gene match: 4. In DNA, the CDR3 is TGTGCCAGCGGACAGGAGGGCACTGAAGCTTTCTTT. It is translated as CASGQEGTEAFF.

This rearrangement joins TRBV3-1 (or the pseudogene TRBV3-2) to TRBJ2-1; 7 nucleotides agree with TRBD2. The CDR3 spans 17 residues. V dropped 2 bases and J dropped 10; count of bases not matched to a gene: 17. Germline loops: CDR1 LGHDT, CDR2 YNNKEL (reference sequence). The CDR3 nucleotides are TGTGCCAGCAGCCAAAACCCCGGCTTAGGCGGGAGATCCGAGCAGTTCTTC. Residues: CASSQNPGLGGRSEQFF.

The chain couples TRBV7-8 to TRBJ1-1, with 7 positions matching TRBD1. Germline V gives CDR1 SGHVS, CDR2 FQNEAQ. CDR3 size: 15 residues. V lost 6 bases to trimming and J lost 5 bases; unmatched junction nucleotides: 12. CDR3: CASSSIRGSWTEAFF. In DNA, the CDR3 is TGTGCCAGCAGTTCGATCAGGGGGAGTTGGACTGAAGCTTTCTTT.

This chain connects TRBV11-1 to TRBJ2-5; 8 bases are a match to TRBD1. V shed 4 bases and J 5 bases; nucleotides not matched to a gene: 9. This CDR3 has 15 residues. Germline V CDR1 and CDR2: SGHAT, FQDESV (reference sequence). The chain's CDR3 is CASSWTAGGSETQYF. The DNA for the CDR3 is TGTGCCAGCAGCTGGACCGCAGGGGGCTCGGAGACCCAGTACTTC. The full variable domain, its missing parts supplied by reference TRBV11-1 and TRBJ2-5, is EAEVAQSPRYKITEKSQAVAFWCDPISGHATLYWYRQILGQGPELLVQFQDESVVDDSQLPKDRFSAERLKGVDSTLKIQPAELGDSAMYLCASSWTAGGSETQYFGPGTRLLVL.

This rearrangement joins TRBV10-3 to TRBJ2-4, with 11 positions matching TRBD1. The trim removed 6 bases at V and 3 bases at J, leaving 7 bases unmatched. Germline V gene data show CDR1 as ENHRY and CDR2 as SYGVKD. The CDR3 is 16 amino acids. The CDR3 region is CAISDPGQGGKNIQYF. The CDR3 nucleotides read TGTGCCATCAGCGATCCGGGACAGGGGGGCAAAAACATTCAGTACTTC.

This clone was seen only a few times. This chain uses TRBV9 with TRBJ2-7; tentative D call: TRBD1 (6 bases). Germline V gene data show CDR1 as SGDLS and CDR2 as YYNGEE. The CDR3 runs to 14 residues. V was trimmed by 3 bases and J by 4 bases, leaving 14 bases between them. This CDR3 reads CASSAQGLGYEQYF. The DNA for the CDR3 is TGTGCCAGCAGCGCGCAGGGGCTCGGATACGAGCAGTACTTC.

This chain links TRBV7-9 with TRBJ1-1, with D possibly matching TRBD1 (6 bases). The germline V gene encodes CDR1 SEHNR and CDR2 FQNEAQ (reference sequence). CDR3 length equals 14 residues. V was trimmed by 3 bases and J by 6 bases, leaving 14 bases between them. The CDR3 bases are TGTGCCAGCAGCTTCCCGGGACAAGACTCTGAAGCTTTCTTT. Protein sequence: CASSFPGQDSEAFF.

This clone has ten or more counts. The rearrangement links TRBV20-1 to TRBJ2-1; 13 nucleotides match TRBD2. CDR3 length equals 11 residues. Germline V CDR1 and CDR2: DFQATT, SNEGSKA (reference sequence). V was pared by 5 bases and J by 14 bases, with 3 bases of the junction left unmatched. CDR3 sequence (DNA): TGCAGTGCTGCAACTAGCGGGAGGGAGTTCTTC. Translated, it gives CSAATSGREFF.

This chain uses TRBV6-2 or TRBV6-3 with TRBJ2-7; 7 positions match TRBD2. V lost 6 bases and J lost 3; bases outside the gene matches: 17. In germline, CDR1 is MNHEY, CDR2 SVGEGT. CDR3 length equals 17 residues. CDR3 protein: CASSNGPLTGGVYEQYF. CDR3 nucleotides: TGTGCCAGCAGCAATGGCCCATTGACGGGGGGAGTCTACGAGCAGTACTTC.